This T cell receptor (beta chain) was sequenced during a study of blood T cell repertoires in COVID-19. Study at large: Some COVID-19 samples were acute and others convalescent; all came from the United States, Italy and Spain. PBMCs, B-cell-depleted T cells, or T cells provided the cDNA or gDNA that made up the material.

The CDR3 covers 16 residues. J was trimmed by 3 bases and V by 3 bases; bases with no gene match: 7. CDR1 KGHDR and CDR2 SFDVKD come from the germline V gene. Method: immunoSEQ multiplex PCR; TCRdb's copy keeps in-frame clones and lacks some. The data hold about 83,000 clones, with around 90% observed a single time. The sample was peripheral blood. The gene calls are TRBV24-1 and TRBJ2-3, with 8 nucleotides matching TRBD1. The clonotype originates from a woman aged 80 or over with active or convalescent COVID-19. This CDR3 reads CATSDPRGPNTDTQYF. The CDR3 nucleotides read TGTGCCACCAGTGATCCCAGGGGGCCTAATACAGATACGCAGTATTTT.